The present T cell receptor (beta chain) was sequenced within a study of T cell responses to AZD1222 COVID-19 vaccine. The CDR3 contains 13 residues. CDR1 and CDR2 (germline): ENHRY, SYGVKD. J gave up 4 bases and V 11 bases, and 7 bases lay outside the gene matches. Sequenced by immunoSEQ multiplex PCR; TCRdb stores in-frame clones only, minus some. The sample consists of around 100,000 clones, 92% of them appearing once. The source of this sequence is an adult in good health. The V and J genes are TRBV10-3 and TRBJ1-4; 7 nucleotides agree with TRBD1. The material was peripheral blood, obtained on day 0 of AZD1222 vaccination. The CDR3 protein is CAASGTDNEKLFF. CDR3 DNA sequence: TGTGCCGCCTCCGGGACAGATAATGAAAAACTGTTTTTT.